This is a list of T cell receptor beta chains from one sample in a study of shared clonotypes between healthy human individuals. The assay was immunoSEQ multiplex PCR, and TCRdb's table has in-frame clones only and misses some. In the table there are 450,000 to 500,000 clones, 79% of which are singletons. Sequenced sample: PBMCs. Every receptor here comes from a woman in her thirties or forties in good health. Some clones in this sample may be carry-over from other donors' samples. Each CDR3 is given with its conserved first and last residue. D genes are given only for firm matches. Expanded clones get a size class; other rows say once, few or many, or leave the size out.

J gene,D gene,V gene,clone size,CDR3 DNA,CDR3 protein
TRBJ2-7,.,TRBV6-9,.,TGTGCCAGCAGTTCTAGCCTCCTCTCCTACGAGCAGTACTTC,CASSSSLLSYEQYF
TRBJ1-2,.,TRBV7-3,.,TGTGCCAGCAGCTTCGGGCCGGACTATGGCTACACCTTC,CASSFGPDYGYTF
TRBJ2-2,TRBD2,TRBV10-2,.,TGCGCCAGCAGTGAGGTCGGGAGGGAAACCGGGGAGCTGTTTTTT,CASSEVGRETGELFF
TRBJ2-7,.,TRBV11-1,.,TGTGCCAGCACCCAAGGAGGGGGTAAAGGCTCCTACGAGCAGTACTTC,CASTQGGGKGSYEQYF
TRBJ1-2,TRBD1,TRBV6-1,.,TGTGCCAGCAGTGAAGGGATGGGACAGCTACTTTATGGCTACACCTTC,CASSEGMGQLLYGYTF
TRBJ2-1,TRBD2,TRBV28,.,TGTGCCAGCAAGACTAGCGGGAGGGCCTACAATGAGCAGTTCTTC,CASKTSGRAYNEQFF
TRBJ2-7,TRBD1,TRBV28,.,TGTGCCAGCAGTTTATCAGGACAGGGTTACTACGAGCAGTACTTC,CASSLSGQGYYEQYF
TRBJ1-2,TRBD1,TRBV6-1,.,TGTGCCAGCAGTATGACAGGGGGAGGAAACTATGGCTACACCTTC,CASSMTGGGNYGYTF
TRBJ2-1,.,TRBV10-3,.,TGTGCCATCAGTGCAGGGCTAGGCTCCTACAATGAGCAGTTCTTC,CAISAGLGSYNEQFF
TRBJ1-2,.,TRBV18,.,TGTGCCAGCTCACCAAGGGCTTCACCCTCCGATGGCTACACCTTC,CASSPRASPSDGYTF
TRBJ2-4,.,TRBV5-4,.,TGTGCCAGCAGCTTGAAGGGGACCGGGGACATTCAGTACTTC,CASSLKGTGDIQYF
TRBJ2-3,TRBD2,TRBV27,.,TGTGCCAGCAGGCAAGGGACTAGCGCGGTCTATACGCAGTATTTT,CASRQGTSAVYTQYF
TRBJ1-1,.,TRBV7-3,once,TGTGCCAGCAGCTTCGGGAGGAACACTGAAGCTTTCTTT,CASSFGRNTEAFF
TRBJ2-5,.,TRBV5-1,.,TGCGCCAGCAGCATGACCGGGACTCCAAAGGGGGAGACCCAGTACTTC,CASSMTGTPKGETQYF
TRBJ2-1,.,TRBV19,many,TGTGCCAGTACGGGACATTGGGCCAATGAGCAGTTCTTC,CASTGHWANEQFF
TRBJ2-7,TRBD2,TRBV7-6,.,TGTGCCAGCAGCTTAGCTTCTTACAGGACTAGCGGCTACGAGCAGTACTTC,CASSLASYRTSGYEQYF
TRBJ1-3,.,TRBV9,.,TGTGCCAGCAGCGTAGAAATAGGGTGGGACACCATATATTTT,CASSVEIGWDTIYF
TRBJ1-2,.,TRBV7-9,.,TGTGCCAGCAGTGTGGACATCTCCTATGGCTACACCTTC,CASSVDISYGYTF
TRBJ1-5,.,TRBV7-9,few,TGTGCCAGCAGCCCATCAGGGTCTGGCAATCAGCCCCAGCATTTT,CASSPSGSGNQPQHF
TRBJ2-7,.,TRBV15,few,TGTGCCACCAGCAGAGATGATCAACCGTGGGACACGGAGCAGTACTTC,CATSRDDQPWDTEQYF
TRBJ1-4,.,TRBV19,.,TGTGCCAGTAGTATAGTGGACAGACTTAATGAAAAACTGTTTTTT,CASSIVDRLNEKLFF
TRBJ2-3,TRBD2,TRBV6-5,.,TGTGCCAGCAGTTTGCGGGAGCCCACAGATACGCAGTATTTT,CASSLREPTDTQYF
TRBJ2-2,.,TRBV6-5,.,TGTGCCAGCAGTTCTCTTACCGGGGAGCTGTTTTTT,CASSSLTGELFF
TRBJ2-5,TRBD2,TRBV18,.,TGTGCCAGCTCCTCTGGGACTAGGGGACAAGAGACCCGGTACTTC,CASSSGTRGQETRYF
TRBJ1-1,TRBD1,TRBV28,.,TGTGCCAGCGCGACAGGGGGCATGAACACTGAAGCTTTCTTT,CASATGGMNTEAFF
TRBJ2-7,TRBD1,TRBV5-4,.,TGTGCCAGCAGCTGGCCGACAGGGGGCGAGCAGTACTTC,CASSWPTGGEQYF
TRBJ2-2,.,TRBV6-1,.,TGTGCCAGCACCCCCCTACAGGGGGGGCCCGGGGAGCTGTTTTTT,CASTPLQGGPGELFF
TRBJ2-3,.,TRBV4-1,.,TGCGCCAGCAGCCAAGATCCGGCGCACACAGATACGCAGTATTTT,CASSQDPAHTDTQYF
TRBJ1-5,.,TRBV2,.,TGTGCCAGCAGTGAGCGTAGCGGGGGCGGCAATCAGCCCCAGCATTTT,CASSERSGGGNQPQHF